This T cell receptor (beta chain) emerged from a study of T cells in localized non-small cell lung cancer. The germline V and J ends were trimmed by 5 bases and 2 bases, with 18 bases remaining between them. The CDR3 loop spans 16 amino acids. The germline V gene encodes CDR1 SGHNT and CDR2 YENEEA. TCRdb's copy holds only in-frame clones and misses some; the assay was immunoSEQ multiplex PCR. The table includes 1,500 to 2,000 clones, roughly 24% detected once. Study-wide points: Adjacent lung tissue had a median 57 of the top 100 clones found in the tumor.

Regarding this clone: What it recognizes is unknown.

The source material was normal lung tissue next to the tumor, sampled before any cancer treatment. The TCR was taken from a female donor older than 55 with stage II lung adenocarcinoma. This chain links TRBV11-3 with TRBJ1-1; possible D gene TRBD1, 5 bases. CDR3 amino acids: CASSPPGTRVNTEAFF. The CDR3 coding sequence is TGTGCCAGCAGCCCACCTGGGACCAGGGTTAACACTGAAGCTTTCTTT.